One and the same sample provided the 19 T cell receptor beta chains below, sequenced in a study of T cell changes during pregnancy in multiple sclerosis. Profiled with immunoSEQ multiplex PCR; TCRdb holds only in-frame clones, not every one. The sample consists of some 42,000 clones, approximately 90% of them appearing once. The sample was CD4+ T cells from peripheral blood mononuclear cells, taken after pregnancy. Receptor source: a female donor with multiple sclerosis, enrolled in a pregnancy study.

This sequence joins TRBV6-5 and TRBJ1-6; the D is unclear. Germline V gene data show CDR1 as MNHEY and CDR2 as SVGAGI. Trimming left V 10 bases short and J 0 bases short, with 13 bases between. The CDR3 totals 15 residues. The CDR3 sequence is CATRQSSSYNSPLHF. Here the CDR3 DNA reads TGTGCCACCAGGCAGTCAAGCTCCTATAATTCACCCCTCCACTTT.

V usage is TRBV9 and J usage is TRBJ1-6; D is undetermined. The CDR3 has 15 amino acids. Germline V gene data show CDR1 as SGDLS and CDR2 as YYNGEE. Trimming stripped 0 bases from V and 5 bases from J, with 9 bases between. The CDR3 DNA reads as TGTGCCAGCAGCGTAGTGGACGGGAATAATTCACCCCTCCACTTT. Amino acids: CASSVVDGNNSPLHF.

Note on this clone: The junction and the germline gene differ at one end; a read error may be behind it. In nucleotides, the CDR3 is TGTGCTAGCAGCTTAGGCGCTGACAGGGTGGGAGATACGCAGTATTTT. It is translated as CASSLGADRVGDTQYF. The V and J genes are TRBV7-7 and TRBJ2-3, with 7 bases aligning to TRBD1. The germline gives CDR1 SSHAT, CDR2 FNYEAQ (reference sequence). The CDR3 has 16 amino acids.

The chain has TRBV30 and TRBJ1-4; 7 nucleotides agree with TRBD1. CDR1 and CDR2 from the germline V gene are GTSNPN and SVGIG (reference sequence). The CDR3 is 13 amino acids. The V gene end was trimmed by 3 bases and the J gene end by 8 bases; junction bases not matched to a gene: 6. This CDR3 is CAWRGGPEEKLFF. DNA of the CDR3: TGTGCCTGGAGAGGGGGCCCCGAGGAAAAACTGTTTTTT.

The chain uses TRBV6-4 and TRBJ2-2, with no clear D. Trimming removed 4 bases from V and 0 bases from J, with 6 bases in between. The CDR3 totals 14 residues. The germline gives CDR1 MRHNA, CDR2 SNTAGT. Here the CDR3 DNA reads TGTGCCAGCAGTGTGTCGGCGAACACCGGGGAGCTGTTTTTT. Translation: CASSVSANTGELFF.

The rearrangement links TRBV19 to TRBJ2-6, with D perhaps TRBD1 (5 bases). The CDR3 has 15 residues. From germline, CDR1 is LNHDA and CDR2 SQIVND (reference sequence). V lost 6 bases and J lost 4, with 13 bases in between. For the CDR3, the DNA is TGTGCCAGTAGATCCCAAGGGGCCGGGGCCAACGTCCTGACTTTC. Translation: CASRSQGAGANVLTF.

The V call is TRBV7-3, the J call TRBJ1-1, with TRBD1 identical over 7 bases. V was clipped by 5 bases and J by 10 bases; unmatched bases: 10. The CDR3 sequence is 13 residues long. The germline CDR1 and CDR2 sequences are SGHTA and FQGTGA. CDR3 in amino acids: CASSLRQGNRAFF. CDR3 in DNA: TGTGCCAGCAGCCTAAGACAGGGAAATAGAGCTTTCTTT.

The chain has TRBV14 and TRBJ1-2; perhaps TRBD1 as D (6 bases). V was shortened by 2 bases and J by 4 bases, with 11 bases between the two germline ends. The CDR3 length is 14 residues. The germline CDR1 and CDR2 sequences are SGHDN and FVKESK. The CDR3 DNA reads TGTGCCAGCAGCCAACAGACAGGAGGCTATGGCTACACCTTC. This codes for CASSQQTGGYGYTF.

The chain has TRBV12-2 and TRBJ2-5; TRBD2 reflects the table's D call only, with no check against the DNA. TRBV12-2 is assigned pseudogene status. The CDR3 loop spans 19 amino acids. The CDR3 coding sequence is TGTGCAAGTCGCTTAGCGAGTAATGCTAGCGGGGGCCCGCAAGAGACCCAGTACTTC. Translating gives CASRLASNASGGPQETQYF.

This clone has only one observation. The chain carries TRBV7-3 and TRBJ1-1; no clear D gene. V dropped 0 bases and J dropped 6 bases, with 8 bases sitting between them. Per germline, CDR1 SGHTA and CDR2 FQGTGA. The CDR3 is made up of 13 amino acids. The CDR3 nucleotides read TGTGCCAGCAGCTTAACGGGAGCGTCTGAAGCTTTCTTT. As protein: CASSLTGASEAFF.

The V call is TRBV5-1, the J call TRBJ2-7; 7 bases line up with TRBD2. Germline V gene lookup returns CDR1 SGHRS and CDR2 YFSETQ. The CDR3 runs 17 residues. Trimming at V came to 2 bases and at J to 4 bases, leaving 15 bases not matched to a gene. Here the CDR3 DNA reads TGCGCCAGCAGCTTATCAGCGGGGTCGGGGGACTCTTACGAGCAGTACTTC. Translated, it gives CASSLSAGSGDSYEQYF.

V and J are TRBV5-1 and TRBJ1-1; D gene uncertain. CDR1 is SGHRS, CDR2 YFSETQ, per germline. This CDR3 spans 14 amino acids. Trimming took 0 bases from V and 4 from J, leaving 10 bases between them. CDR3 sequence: CASSLAGGFTEAFF. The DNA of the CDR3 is TGCGCCAGCAGCTTGGCCGGCGGATTCACTGAAGCTTTCTTT. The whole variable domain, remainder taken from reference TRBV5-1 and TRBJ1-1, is KAGVTQTPRYLIKTRGQQVTLSCSPISGHRSVSWYQQTPGQGLQFLFEYFSETQRNKGNFPGRFSGRQFSNSRSEMNVSTLELGDSALYLCASSLAGGFTEAFFGQGTRLTVV.

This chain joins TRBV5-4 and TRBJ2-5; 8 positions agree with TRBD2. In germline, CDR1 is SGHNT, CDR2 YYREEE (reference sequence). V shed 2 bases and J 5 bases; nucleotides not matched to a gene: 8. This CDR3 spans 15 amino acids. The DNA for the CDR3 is TGTGCCAGCAGCTTTTTCGGGGGGGGTGAGGAGACCCAGTACTTC. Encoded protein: CASSFFGGGEETQYF.

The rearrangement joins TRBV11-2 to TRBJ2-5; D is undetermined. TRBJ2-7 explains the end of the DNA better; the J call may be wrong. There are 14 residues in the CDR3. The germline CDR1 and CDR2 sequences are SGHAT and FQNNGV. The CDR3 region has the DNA TGTGCCAGCAGCTTAGCCCTTCTCTCCTACGAGCAGTACTTC. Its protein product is CASSLALLSYEQYF.

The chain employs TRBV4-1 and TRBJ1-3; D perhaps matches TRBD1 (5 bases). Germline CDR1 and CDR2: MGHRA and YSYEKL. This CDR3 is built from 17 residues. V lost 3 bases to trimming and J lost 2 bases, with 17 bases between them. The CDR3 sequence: CASSQAAAGLAGNTIYF. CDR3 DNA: TGCGCCAGCAGCCAGGCTGCTGCAGGGCTGGCTGGAAACACCATATATTTT.

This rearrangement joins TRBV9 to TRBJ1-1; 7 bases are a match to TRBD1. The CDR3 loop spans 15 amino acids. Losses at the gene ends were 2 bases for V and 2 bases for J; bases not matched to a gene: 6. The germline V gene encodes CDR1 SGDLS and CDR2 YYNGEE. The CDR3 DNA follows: TGTGCCAGCAGCGTGACAGGGACCCTAAACACTGAAGCTTTCTTT. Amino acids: CASSVTGTLNTEAFF.

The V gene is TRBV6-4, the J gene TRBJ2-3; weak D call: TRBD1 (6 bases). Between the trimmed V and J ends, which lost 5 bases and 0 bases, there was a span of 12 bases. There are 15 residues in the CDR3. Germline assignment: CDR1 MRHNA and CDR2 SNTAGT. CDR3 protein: CASSYRVTSTDTQYF. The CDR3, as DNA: TGTGCCAGCAGTTACAGGGTAACTAGCACAGATACGCAGTATTTT.

The CDR3 spells CASSVAPRGLAGGPQETQYF. The DNA of the CDR3 is TGTGCCAGCAGCGTAGCTCCTCGAGGCCTAGCGGGGGGCCCTCAAGAGACCCAGTACTTC. V gene TRBV9 combines with J gene TRBJ2-5; 11 bases agree with TRBD2. CDR3 length: 20 residues. Germline CDR1 SGDLS, CDR2 YYNGEE. V shed 0 bases, J shed 2 bases, and the junction held 15 bases outside the gene matches.

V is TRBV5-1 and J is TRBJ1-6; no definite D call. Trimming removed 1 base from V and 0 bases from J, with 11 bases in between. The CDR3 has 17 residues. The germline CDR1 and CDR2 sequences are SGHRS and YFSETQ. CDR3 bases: TGCGCCAGCAGCTTGCAGGTTCTGGGCTCCTATAATTCACCCCTCCACTTT. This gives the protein CASSLQVLGSYNSPLHF.